A single sample gave rise to the 5 T cell receptor beta chains below, sequenced in a study of spatial heterogeneity in lung cancer (dated by TCRdb to the late 2010s). This sample's time point label indicates: sample taken at primary tumor resection. Library preparation used 5' RACE. Data came from a NextSeq 500. TCRdb reprocessed the public reads (quality trimming at Q25 with fastp, clone calling with MiXCR) and kept in-frame beta chains. Each CDR3 protein appears once, grouped with its most common genes and DNA. The sample contains under 80,000 distinct CDR3 sequences, approximately 6% of them found a single time. About 15% of the sample is taken by the ten largest. The sequences come from PBMCs, collected at surgery. Source of these receptors: a female donor with early-stage non-small cell lung cancer.

At least ten counts were recorded for this clonotype. The CDR3: CASSLGVRLVANVLTF. The CDR3, as DNA: TGTGCCAGCAGTTTAGGGGTAAGACTGGTAGCCAACGTCCTGACTTTC. This chain joins TRBV28 and TRBJ2-6; D gene ambiguous. The V end was cut by 2 bases, the J end by 7 bases, with 15 bases between. Germline V gives CDR1 MDHEN, CDR2 SYDVKM. The CDR3 extends over 16 amino acids.

This clonotype was counted many times. The chain carries TRBV7-3 and TRBJ2-7; possible D gene TRBD1, 6 bases. The CDR3 has 13 amino acids. Trimming left V 4 bases short and J 5 bases short, with 12 bases between. In germline, CDR1 is SGHTA, CDR2 FQGTGA. CDR3 amino acids: CASSSGVADEQYF. CDR3 DNA: TGTGCCAGCAGCTCAGGGGTGGCCGACGAGCAGTACTTC. The variable domain in full, with the rest retrieved from reference TRBV7-3 and TRBJ2-7, is GAGVSQTPSNKVTEKGKYVELRCDPISGHTALYWYRQSLGQGPEFLIYFQGTGAADDSGLPNDRFFAVRPEGSVSTLKIQRTERGDSAVYLCASSSGVADEQYFGPGTRLTVT.

A few counts support this clonotype. The chain employs TRBV27 and TRBJ2-3; 8 positions agree with TRBD1. With V trimmed by 4 bases and J by 5 bases, 8 bases remained unmatched. CDR1 is MNHEY, CDR2 SMNVEV, per germline (reference sequence). The CDR3 has 15 amino acids. The CDR3: CASSSPGQGGDTQYF. DNA for the CDR3: TGTGCCAGCAGTTCCCCTGGACAGGGAGGAGATACGCAGTATTTT.

This sequence joins TRBV19 and TRBJ2-3, with 14 bases matching TRBD2. Germline-derived CDR1 and CDR2 are LNHDA and SQIVND (reference sequence). V shed 6 bases and J 2 bases; nucleotides not matched to a gene: 4. The CDR3 runs to 16 residues. The CDR3 bases are TGTGCCAGTAGGACGGGACTAGCGGGAGTCACAGATACGCAGTATTTT. Its translation: CASRTGLAGVTDTQYF. Full variable domain (rest looked up from reference TRBV19 and TRBJ2-3): DGGITQSPKYLFRKEGQNVTLSCEQNLNHDAMYWYRQDPGQGLRLIYYSQIVNDFQKGDIAEGYSVSREKKESFPLTVTSAQKNPTAFYLCASRTGLAGVTDTQYFGPGTRLTVL.

In this sample, this clonotype turned up many times. The genes are TRBV6-1 and TRBJ2-1, with TRBD1 as a possible D gene (6 bases). This CDR3 is 18 amino acids long. Germline CDR1 MNHNS, CDR2 SASEGT. Trimming left V 1 base short and J 2 bases short, with 18 bases between. The CDR3 nucleotides are TGTGCCAGCAGTGAAGAGGGGGTTCAGGGGTCCCCCTACAATGAGCAGTTCTTC. Translated, it gives CASSEEGVQGSPYNEQFF.